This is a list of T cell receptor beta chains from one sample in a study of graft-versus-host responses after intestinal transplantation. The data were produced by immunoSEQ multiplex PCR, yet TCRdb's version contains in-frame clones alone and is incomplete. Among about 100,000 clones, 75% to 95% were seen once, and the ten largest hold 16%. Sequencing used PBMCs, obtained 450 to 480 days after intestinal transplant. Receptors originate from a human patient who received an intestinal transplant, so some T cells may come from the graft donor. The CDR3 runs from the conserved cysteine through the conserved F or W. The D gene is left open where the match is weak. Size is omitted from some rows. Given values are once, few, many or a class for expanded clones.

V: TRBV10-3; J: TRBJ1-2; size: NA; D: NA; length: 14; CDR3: CAISEIPVFYGYTF; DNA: TGTGCCATCAGTGAAATACCCGTATTCTATGGCTACACCTTC
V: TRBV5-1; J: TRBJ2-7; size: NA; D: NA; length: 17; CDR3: CASSLGVGGGSVNEQYF; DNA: TGCGCCAGCAGCTTGGGTGTTGGAGGGGGGAGTGTCAACGAGCAGTACTTC
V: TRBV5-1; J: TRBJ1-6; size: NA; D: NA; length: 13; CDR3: CASSLGQPNALHF; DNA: TGCGCCAGCAGCTTGGGACAGCCTAACGCCCTCCACTTT
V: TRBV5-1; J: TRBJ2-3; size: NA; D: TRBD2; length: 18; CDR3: CASSLSAGGSISTDTQYF; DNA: TGCGCCAGCAGCTTGTCAGCGGGGGGCTCCATTAGCACAGATACGCAGTATTTT
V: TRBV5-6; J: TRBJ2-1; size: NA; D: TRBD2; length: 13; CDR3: CASNPWGGYEQFF; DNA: TGTGCCAGCAACCCGTGGGGGGGGTATGAGCAGTTCTTC
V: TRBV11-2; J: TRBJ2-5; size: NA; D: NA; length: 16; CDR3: CASSLLWVGQQETQYF; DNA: TGTGCCAGCAGCTTATTATGGGTAGGGCAGCAAGAGACCCAGTACTTC
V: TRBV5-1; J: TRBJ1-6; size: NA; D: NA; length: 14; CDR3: CASSRGQTYSPLHF; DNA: TGCGCCAGCAGCCGGGGCCAGACCTATTCACCCCTCCACTTT
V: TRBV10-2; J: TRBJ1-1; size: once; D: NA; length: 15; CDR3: CASSDLAGGITEAFF; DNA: TGCGCCAGCAGTGACCTAGCCGGGGGAATCACTGAAGCTTTCTTT
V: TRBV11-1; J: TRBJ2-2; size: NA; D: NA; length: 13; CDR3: CASSLMGPGELFF; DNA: TGTGCCAGCAGCTTAATGGGGCCCGGGGAGCTGTTTTTT
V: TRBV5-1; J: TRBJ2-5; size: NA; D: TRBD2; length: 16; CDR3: CASSFVAGGPQETQYF; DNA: TGCGCCAGCAGCTTCGTAGCGGGGGGGCCCCAAGAGACCCAGTACTTC
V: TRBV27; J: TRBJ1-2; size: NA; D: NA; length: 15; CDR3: CASSLSGGVHYGYTF; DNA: TGTGCCAGCAGTTTATCAGGCGGAGTACACTATGGCTACACCTTC
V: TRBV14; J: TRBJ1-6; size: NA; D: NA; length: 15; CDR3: CASSPRTVPNSPLHF; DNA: TGTGCCAGCAGCCCACGGACAGTTCCCAATTCACCCCTCCACTTT
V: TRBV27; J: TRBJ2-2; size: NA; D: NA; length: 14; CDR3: CASSFGGGTGELFF; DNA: TGTGCCAGCAGTTTCGGGGGAGGTACCGGGGAGCTGTTTTTT
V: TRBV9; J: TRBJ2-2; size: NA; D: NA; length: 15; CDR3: CASSVATENTGELFF; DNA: TGTGCCAGCAGCGTAGCAACTGAGAACACCGGGGAGCTGTTTTTT
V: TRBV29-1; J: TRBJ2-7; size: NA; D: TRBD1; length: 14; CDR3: CSVTGQGLAYEQYF; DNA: TGCAGCGTGACAGGACAGGGTTTGGCCTACGAGCAGTACTTC
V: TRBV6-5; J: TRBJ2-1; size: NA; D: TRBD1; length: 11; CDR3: CASRQGNEQFF; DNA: TGTGCCAGCAGACAGGGGAATGAGCAGTTCTTC
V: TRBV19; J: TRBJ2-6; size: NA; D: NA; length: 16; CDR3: CASSILASSGANVLTF; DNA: TGTGCCAGTAGTATATTAGCCAGCTCTGGGGCCAACGTCCTGACTTTC
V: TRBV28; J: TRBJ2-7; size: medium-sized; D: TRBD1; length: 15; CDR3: CASSPPDRLGYEQYF; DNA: TGTGCCAGCAGCCCCCCGGACAGGTTGGGCTACGAGCAGTACTTC
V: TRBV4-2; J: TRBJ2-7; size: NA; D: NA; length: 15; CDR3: CASSQDWGQVDEQYF; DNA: TGTGCCAGCAGCCAAGACTGGGGTCAAGTGGACGAGCAGTACTTC
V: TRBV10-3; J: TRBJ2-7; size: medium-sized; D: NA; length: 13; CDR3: CAIMGDGRYEQYF; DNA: TGTGCCATCATGGGGGACGGACGATACGAGCAGTACTTC
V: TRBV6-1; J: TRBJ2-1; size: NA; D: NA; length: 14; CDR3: CASLIYSSYNEQFF; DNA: TGTGCCAGCCTGATATACAGCTCCTACAATGAGCAGTTCTTC
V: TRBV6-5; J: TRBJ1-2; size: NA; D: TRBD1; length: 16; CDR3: CASSYSRGQVSYGYTF; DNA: TGTGCCAGCAGTTACTCGAGGGGACAGGTTTCCTATGGCTACACCTTC
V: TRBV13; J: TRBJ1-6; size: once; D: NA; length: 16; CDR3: CASSLAGNLGNSPLHF; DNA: TGTGCCAGCAGCTTAGCAGGGAACCTAGGGAATTCACCCCTCCACTTT
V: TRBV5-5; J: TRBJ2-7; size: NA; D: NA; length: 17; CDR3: CASTKSPTGAASYEQYF; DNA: TGTGCCAGCACAAAAAGCCCGACAGGAGCCGCCTCCTACGAGCAGTACTTC
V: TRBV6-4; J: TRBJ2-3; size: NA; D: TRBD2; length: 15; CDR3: CASSRTSGAHDTQYF; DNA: TGTGCCAGCAGTCGGACTAGCGGGGCCCACGATACGCAGTATTTT
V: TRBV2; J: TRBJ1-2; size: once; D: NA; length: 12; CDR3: CASSPRREGYTF; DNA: TGTGCCAGCAGTCCACGACGGGAGGGCTACACCTTC
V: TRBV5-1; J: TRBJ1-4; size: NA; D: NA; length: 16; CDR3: CASSLGVSRGNEKLFF; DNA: TGCGCCAGCAGCTTGGGAGTTTCCAGGGGAAATGAAAAACTGTTTTTT
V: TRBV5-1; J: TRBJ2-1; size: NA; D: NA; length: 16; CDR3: CASSLAGRASYNEQFF; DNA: TGCGCCAGCAGCTTGGCAGGTCGGGCCTCCTACAATGAGCAGTTCTTC
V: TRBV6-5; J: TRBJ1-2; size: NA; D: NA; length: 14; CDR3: CASSYSQGRYGYTF; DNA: TGTGCCAGCAGTTACTCTCAGGGCCGCTATGGCTACACCTTC
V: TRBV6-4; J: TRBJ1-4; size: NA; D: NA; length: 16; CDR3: CASTQKGFPEDEKLFF; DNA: TGTGCCAGCACTCAAAAAGGTTTTCCGGAAGATGAAAAACTGTTTTTT
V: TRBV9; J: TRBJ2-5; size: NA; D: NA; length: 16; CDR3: CASSAERGTYQETQYF; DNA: TGTGCCAGCAGCGCGGAACGGGGGACGTACCAAGAGACCCAGTACTTC
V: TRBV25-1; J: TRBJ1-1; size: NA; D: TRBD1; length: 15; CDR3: CASSDHSQGDTEAFF; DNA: TGTGCCAGCAGTGACCACAGCCAGGGGGACACTGAAGCTTTCTTT
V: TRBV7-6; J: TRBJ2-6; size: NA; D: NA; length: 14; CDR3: CASSPGPVANVLTF; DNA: TGTGCCAGCAGCCCCGGCCCGGTGGCCAACGTCCTGACTTTC
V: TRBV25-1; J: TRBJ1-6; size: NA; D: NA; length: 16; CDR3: CASSEFSGIMGSPLHF; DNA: TGTGCCAGCAGTGAATTCTCAGGAATAATGGGTTCACCCCTCCACTTT
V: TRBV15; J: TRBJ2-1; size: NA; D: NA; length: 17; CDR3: CATSRDGHWDSYNEQFF; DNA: TGTGCCACCAGCAGAGATGGGCACTGGGACTCCTACAATGAGCAGTTCTTC
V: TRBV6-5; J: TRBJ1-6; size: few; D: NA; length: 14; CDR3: CASSYPGVSSPLHF; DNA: TGTGCCAGCAGTTATCCGGGAGTTAGTTCACCCCTCCACTTT
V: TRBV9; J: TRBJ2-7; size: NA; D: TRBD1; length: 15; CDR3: CASSVRTGNSYEQYF; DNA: TGTGCCAGCAGCGTCCGGACAGGTAACTCCTACGAGCAGTACTTC
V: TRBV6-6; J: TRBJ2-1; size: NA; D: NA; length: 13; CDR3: CASSYFIYNEQFF; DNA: TGTGCCAGCAGTTACTTCATCTACAATGAGCAGTTCTTC
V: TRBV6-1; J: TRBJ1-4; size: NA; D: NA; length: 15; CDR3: CASSPRPNSGEKLFF; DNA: TGTGCCAGCAGCCCCAGACCCAACTCAGGTGAAAAACTGTTTTTT
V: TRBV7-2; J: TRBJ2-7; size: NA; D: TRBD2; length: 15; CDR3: CASSLGPGLAPEQYF; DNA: TGTGCCAGCAGCTTAGGGCCGGGACTAGCTCCCGAGCAGTACTTC
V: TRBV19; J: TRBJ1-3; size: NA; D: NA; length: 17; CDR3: CASSMVAGRGTGNTIYF; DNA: TGTGCCAGTAGTATGGTGGCTGGGAGGGGCACTGGAAACACCATATATTTT